Following are 10 T cell receptor beta chains from one sample sequenced in a study of blood T cell repertoires in COVID-19. Sequenced by immunoSEQ multiplex PCR; TCRdb stores in-frame clones only, minus some. Seen here are roughly 200,000 clones, 70% to 90% observed once, and the top ten hold almost 5%. The specimen sequenced was peripheral blood. These receptors were taken from an elderly woman with acute or convalescent COVID-19.

The chain combines TRBV19 with TRBJ2-5, with TRBD1 matching 9 bases. The length of the CDR3 is 14 residues. V lost 6 bases to trimming and J lost 5 bases; unmatched junction nucleotides: 7. Germline V gene data show CDR1 as LNHDA and CDR2 as SQIVND (reference sequence). The CDR3 here is CASRQQGARETQYF. The CDR3 bases are TGTGCCAGTAGACAACAGGGGGCACGGGAGACCCAGTACTTC.

The rearrangement links TRBV6-2 or TRBV6-3 to TRBJ1-5; D is perhaps TRBD1 (6 bases). Trimming cost V 1 base and J 5 bases, with 15 bases left between them. The CDR3 has 16 residues. Germline CDR1 MNHEY, CDR2 SVGEGT. CDR3 region: CASSYFGQRGDQPQHF. Here the CDR3 DNA reads TGTGCCAGCAGTTACTTTGGACAGCGTGGAGATCAGCCCCAGCATTTT.

The chain recombines TRBV18 with TRBJ2-5, with D tentatively TRBD1 (5 bases). The CDR3 consists of 14 residues. V gave up 3 bases and J gave up 5 bases, with 13 bases separating them. Germline lookup yields CDR1 KGHSH and CDR2 LQKENI. Here the CDR3 DNA reads TGTGCCAGCTCACCGAACCCAGGGTGGGAGACCCAGTACTTC. Its protein is CASSPNPGWETQYF. The entire variable domain, with the rest obtained from reference TRBV18 and TRBJ2-5, is as follows: NAGVMQNPRHLVRRRGQEARLRCSPMKGHSHVYWYRQLPEEGLKFMVYLQKENIIDESGMPKERFSAEFPKEGPSILRIQQVVRGDSAAYFCASSPNPGWETQYFGPGTRLLVL.

The chain recombines TRBV12-3 or TRBV12-4 with TRBJ1-2, with no clear D. This CDR3 spans 11 amino acids. Trimming pared 2 bases from V and 8 bases from J, leaving 6 bases between. In DNA form, the CDR3 reads TGTGCCAGCAGTTTAAGAGGAGGCTACACCTTC. Translation gives CASSLRGGYTF.

V usage is TRBV7-9 and J usage is TRBJ2-1; the match to TRBD2 covers 12 bases. CDR1 SEHNR and CDR2 FQNEAQ come from the germline V gene (reference sequence). The ends lost 5 bases at V and 6 bases at J; junction bases unmatched: 8. The CDR3 sequence is 16 residues long. The CDR3 DNA follows: TGTGCCAGCAGCCCGACCGGGACTAGCGGGTTCAATGAGCAGTTCTTC. Translation: CASSPTGTSGFNEQFF.

This chain links TRBV10-1 with TRBJ2-5, with TRBD2 identical over 7 bases. The CDR3 length is 15 residues. The trim removed 0 bases at V and 5 bases at J, leaving 6 bases unmatched. Germline loops: CDR1 WNHNN, CDR2 SYGVQD (reference sequence). CDR3 nucleotides: TGCGCCAGCAGTGAGTCGAGGCAGGGAGGGGAGACCCAGTACTTC. Translated, it gives CASSESRQGGETQYF.

The rearrangement links TRBV7-4 to TRBJ1-6; 7 bases line up with TRBD1. The germline V gene has CDR1 SGHVT and CDR2 SQSDAQ. The V and J ends lost 4 bases and 7 bases, in that order; junction bases with no gene match: 10. This CDR3 has 16 amino acids. CDR3 in amino acids: CASSSPPDRENSPLHF. The CDR3 DNA reads as TGTGCCAGCAGCTCACCCCCCGACAGGGAGAATTCACCCCTCCACTTT.

This rearrangement joins TRBV30 to TRBJ1-6, with no clear D. The germline V gene has CDR1 GTSNPN and CDR2 SVGIG (reference sequence). Trimming pared 2 bases from V and 7 bases from J, leaving 18 bases between. This CDR3 region has 16 residues. The DNA of the CDR3 is TGTGCCTGGAGTTGGTACCAATCGACGGGAAATTCACCCCTCCACTTT. It codes for CAWSWYQSTGNSPLHF.

CDR3 amino acids: CASSYRSNEQFF. The CDR3 DNA is TGTGCCAGCAGTTACAGAAGCAATGAGCAGTTCTTC. This rearrangement joins TRBV28 to TRBJ2-1; D remains unclear. The V gene's germline CDR1 is MDHEN and CDR2 SYDVKM. The CDR3 has 12 residues. V was shortened by 4 bases and J by 6 bases, with 7 bases between the two germline ends.

This chain uses TRBV11-2 with TRBJ2-1; D is undetermined. This CDR3 has 14 amino acids. Germline CDR1 and CDR2: SGHAT and FQNNGV. Trimming left V 8 bases short and J 4 bases short, with 15 bases between. Here the CDR3 DNA reads TGTGCCAGCCACATAGCTGGTTTGTACAATGAGCAGTTCTTC. Its translation is CASHIAGLYNEQFF.